This T cell receptor (beta chain) was retrieved from a study of blood T cell repertoires in COVID-19. About the study: Donors in Cohort 3 counted as recovered after two negative PCRs, clearance, or symptom resolution.

Deletions cut 6 bases from V and 6 bases from J, with 14 bases between. The CDR3 has 13 residues. Only in-frame clones appear in the TCRdb table, and some are missing; sequencing was by immunoSEQ multiplex PCR. The table lists fewer than 350,000 clones, 88% of them singletons. Cohorts were based on clinical histories the participants reported. The TCR comes from a woman aged 55-70 years in a cohort exposed to, infected with or recovered from COVID-19 (not recorded which). The J gene is TRBJ1-1, the V gene TRBV12-3 or TRBV12-4; D possibly corresponds to TRBD1 (6 bases). Sequences were obtained from PBMCs or T cells enriched from blood (not recorded which). This CDR3 reads CASSNREMAEAFF. CDR3 nucleotides: TGTGCCAGCAGCAACAGGGAAATGGCTGAAGCTTTCTTT.